These T cell receptor beta chains were read from a single sample in a study of blood T cells in healthy people across ages. TCRdb itself ran the 5' RACE reads through MiXCR, one entry per CDR3 protein. This table holds hundreds of thousands of distinct CDR3 sequences, 49% found once. The sequenced sample consisted of blood. These receptors were collected from a woman aged 55 to 70 in good health. CDR3s include the opening cysteine and the closing phenylalanine or tryptophan. The D gene is left open where the match is weak. Part of the rows lack a size; the others show once, few, many or a class for expanded clones.

V,J,D,size,DNA,CDR3
TRBV20-1,TRBJ2-3,NA,NA,TGCAGCTCCTTGTGGGGGAGCACAGATACGCAGTATTTT,CSSLWGSTDTQYF
TRBV9,TRBJ2-3,NA,NA,TGTGCCAGCAGCCCCAGAGGGACTCCAGAAGGAGATACGCAGTATTTT,CASSPRGTPEGDTQYF
TRBV12-3/TRBV12-4,TRBJ2-7,NA,few,TGTGCCAGCAGTTCAGGGGATATTAGGACCTACGAGCAGTACTTC,CASSSGDIRTYEQYF
TRBV19,TRBJ2-1,TRBD2,NA,TGTGCCAATACCCCGAGAAGGTGGGGCCCGGGGGGCAATGAGCAGTTCTTC,CANTPRRWGPGGNEQFF
TRBV28,TRBJ2-7,TRBD2,NA,TGTGCCAGCAGTTTTCGGCGACTAGCGGGTTCCGAGCAGTACTTC,CASSFRRLAGSEQYF
TRBV6-2/TRBV6-3,TRBJ2-7,NA,NA,TGTGCCAGCAGTTACCCGACCGGGGGACCTAATCTCTACGAGCAGTACTTC,CASSYPTGGPNLYEQYF
TRBV2,TRBJ2-3,TRBD2,NA,TGTGCCAGCAGCATGGGACTAGCGTATAGCACAGATACGCAGTATTTT,CASSMGLAYSTDTQYF
TRBV7-3,TRBJ2-4,NA,NA,TGTGCCAGCAGCACCACGGTGGGCGCCAAAAACATTCAGTACTTC,CASSTTVGAKNIQYF
TRBV7-8,TRBJ2-7,NA,NA,TGTGCCAGCAGCTCTTTACTAGGAGGATCCTACAATGAGCAGTACTTC,CASSSLLGGSYNEQYF
TRBV9,TRBJ2-7,NA,NA,TGTGCCAGCAGCGCCCCCGGGGGCGCGAATCACGAGCAGTACTTC,CASSAPGGANHEQYF
TRBV2,TRBJ1-4,NA,once,TGTGCCAGCACGCAGAGTGCAACTAATGAAAAACTGTTTTTT,CASTQSATNEKLFF
TRBV7-9,TRBJ1-2,TRBD1,NA,TGTGCCAGCAGCTTAGGCGACAGGGGGCTTTCTGGCTACACCTTC,CASSLGDRGLSGYTF